The T cell receptor (beta chain) described here comes from a study of OX40 agonist ivuxolimab in advanced cancers. With regard to the full study: Ivuxolimab was a fully human IgG2 agonistic monoclonal antibody targeting the costimulatory receptor OX40 (CD134). Intravenous ivuxolimab was administered to patients every 2 weeks at six dose levels: 0.01, 0.1, 0.3, 1.5, 3 and 10 mg/kg. Of the roughly 52 patients in dose escalation, about 20 had hepatocellular carcinoma, about 15 had melanoma, 9 had renal cell carcinoma and 9 had head and neck cancer. The dose-escalation cohort was roughly 87% male with a mean age of about 65 years, ranging from 23 to 79. Patients were allowed to have had prior anti-PD-1, anti-PD-L1 or anti-CTLA-4 therapy, and roughly two fifths of the dose-escalation patients had been treated with checkpoint inhibitors. Partial responses were achieved by three dose-escalation patients, of whom one had hepatocellular carcinoma and two had cutaneous melanoma. Peripheral TCRbeta sequencing aimed to test whether ivuxolimab altered TCR sequence diversity and caused clonal T-cell expansion. The paper describes the monotherapy dose-escalation part (N = 52 patients) of the phase I trial of ivuxolimab. On the study overall, not on this receptor specifically: Low levels of normalized T-cell clonal expansion were also seen in some patients who did not respond. On average, CD8+ T cells showed more expanded clones than CD4+ T cells after ivuxolimab. At doses from 0.1 to 3.0 mg/kg, clonal expansion was seen in both CD4+ and CD8+ blood T cells between baseline and week 6. In the 0.1-3.0 mg/kg groups, partial responders were among the patients with the lowest normalized peripheral clonal expansion, particularly in CD8+ T cells. Which antigens the clonally expanded peripheral T cells were specific for was not determined.

Genomic DNA was isolated from the sorted cells so that the TCRbeta CDR3 region could be sequenced. The immunoSEQ Assay was used to sequence the TCRbeta CDR3 regions. Sourced from immuneACCESS, this table was stored by TCRdb with only in-frame sequences that have V and J called. A share of the clones is absent; for the studies checked, an unresolved V gene accounts for under half, and the remainder has no known explanation. The sample table holds roughly 77,000 clones, of which under 90% were seen once. The biggest ten clones account for 0.51% of the sample. The trial excluded patients who had a history of autoimmune disease or were on systemic immunosuppression. Peripheral blood for TCR sequencing was collected from all dose cohorts at baseline, on cycle 4 day 1, and on cycle 7 day 1. Samples came from an open-label, multicenter, first-in-human phase I dose-escalation trial of ivuxolimab. The trial enrolled adults with locally advanced or metastatic head and neck squamous cell, hepatocellular, melanoma or renal cell carcinoma. Before TCR sequencing, CD4+ T cells and CD8+ T cells were sorted from peripheral blood as separate populations.

Of note for this clone: The specificity of this receptor is unknown. Base qualities are not provided; no much larger clone lies one nucleotide away.

Trimmed from V: 4 bases; trimmed from J: 1 base; junction bases lacking a gene match: 7. Counted from cysteine to phenylalanine, this CDR3 has 17 amino acids. This entry keeps only the CDR3 DNA: 51 bases, framed from base 1. CDR1 and CDR2 were assigned from the germline V gene as LGHNA and YSLEER. This specimen was CD4+ or CD8+ T cells sorted from blood, taken in a trial of the OX40 agonist ivuxolimab. The V gene is TRBV4-3 and the J gene is TRBJ2-2, with 9 bases aligning to TRBD1. The TCR originated in an adult with an advanced solid tumor such as melanoma, head and neck, liver or kidney cancer. DNA sequence: TGCGCCAGCAGCCCGCGCACAGGGGGCGGGAACACCGGGGAGCTGTTTTTT. It is translated as CASSPRTGGGNTGELFF.